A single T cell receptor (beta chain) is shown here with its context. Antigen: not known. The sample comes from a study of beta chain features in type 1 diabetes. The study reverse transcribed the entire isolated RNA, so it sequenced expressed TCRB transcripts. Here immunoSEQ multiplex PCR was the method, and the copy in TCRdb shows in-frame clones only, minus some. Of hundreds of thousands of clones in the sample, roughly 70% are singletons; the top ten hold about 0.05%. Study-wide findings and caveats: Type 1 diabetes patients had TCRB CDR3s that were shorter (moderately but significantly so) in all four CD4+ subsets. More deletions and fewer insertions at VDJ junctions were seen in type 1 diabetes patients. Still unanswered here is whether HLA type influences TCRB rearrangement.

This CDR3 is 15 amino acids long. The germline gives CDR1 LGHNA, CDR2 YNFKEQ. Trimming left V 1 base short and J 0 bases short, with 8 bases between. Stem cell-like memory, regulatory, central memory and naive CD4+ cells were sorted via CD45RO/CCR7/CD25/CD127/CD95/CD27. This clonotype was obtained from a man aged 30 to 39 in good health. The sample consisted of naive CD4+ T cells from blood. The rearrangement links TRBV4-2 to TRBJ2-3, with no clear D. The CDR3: CASSQGTGSTDTQYF. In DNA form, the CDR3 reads TGTGCCAGCAGCCAAGGAACTGGGAGCACAGATACGCAGTATTTT.